The present T cell receptor beta chain was sequenced within a study of T cell repertoires in cytomegalovirus infection (dated by TCRdb to the late 2010s). For the wider study: Peptide stimulations targeted recently identified HLA-C-restricted CMV epitopes, whose presentation resists viral immunomodulation, together with well-studied HLA-B-restricted epitopes. Donor HLA type was relevant to the analysis, as public TCR beta signatures indicated carriage of CMV infection together with the matching HLA type. Study-wide findings and limitations: Carriers of CMV infection plus the relevant HLA type were discriminated by the cumulative frequency of public TCR beta family members in the study cohort and in an independent roughly 350-donor cohort. The ex vivo response was dominated by HLA-C-restricted CMV-specific TCR beta clonotypes, which also provided the single most frequent clonotype in two of eight donors.

Worth noting for this clonotype: This receptor's antigen is unknown. Base quality data are lacking; no much larger clone is found one base away.

The sample's treatment or condition label, decoded: in vitro stimulation with specific CMV peptide epitopes to enrich CMV-specific T cells. Including the terminal cysteine and phenylalanine, the CDR3 comprises 12 residues. Only the CDR3 region is kept as DNA, spanning 36 bases read in frame from base 1. V and J are truncated by 10 bases and 7 bases respectively, leaving an intervening sequence of 15 bases. CDR1 and CDR2, looked up from the germline V gene, are SGHRS and YFSETQ. The listed sequencing device is Illumina HiSeq 1500. The public sequencing data were trimmed at Q25 with fastp and processed into clonotypes with MiXCR by TCRdb, which kept only in-frame beta chains. Entries that share a CDR3 protein sequence are merged under the most common genes and DNA. The table for this sample lists some 920,000 distinct CDR3 sequences; roughly 30% of them were counted only once. Over 10% of the sample rests with the top ten.

The sequence links TRBV5-1 to TRBJ1-3, and TRBD1 may be the D gene, going by 5 matching bases. Specimen: cultured CD8+ T cells from PBMCs, collected from culture after CMV antigen stimulation. The receptor's source is a human donor in good health (CMV status not recorded). Some clones in this sample may be carry-over from other donors' samples. The nucleotide sequence is TGCGCCGGGGGAAACCGGGGTAACACCATATATTTT. Translation gives CAGGNRGNTIYF.